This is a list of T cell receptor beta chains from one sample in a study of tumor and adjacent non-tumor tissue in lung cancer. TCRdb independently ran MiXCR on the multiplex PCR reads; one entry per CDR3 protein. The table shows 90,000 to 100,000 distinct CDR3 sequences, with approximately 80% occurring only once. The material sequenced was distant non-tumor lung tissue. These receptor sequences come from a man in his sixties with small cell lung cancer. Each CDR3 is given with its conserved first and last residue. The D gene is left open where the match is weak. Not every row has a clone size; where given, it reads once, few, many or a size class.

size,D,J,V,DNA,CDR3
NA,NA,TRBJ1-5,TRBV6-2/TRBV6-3,TGTGCCAGCAGTTGCGTGTATAGCAGTCAGCCCCAGCATTTT,CASSCVYSSQPQHF
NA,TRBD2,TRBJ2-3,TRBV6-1,TGTACCAGTAGAGGACTAGGATACGGATATACGCAGTATTTT,CTSRGLGYGYTQYF
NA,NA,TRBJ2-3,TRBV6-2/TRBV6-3,TGTGCCAGCACCCGTGGTCAGGCATATACGCAGTATTTT,CASTRGQAYTQYF
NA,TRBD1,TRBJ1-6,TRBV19,TGTGCCAGCACCCCCAGGGGGCCTAATTCACCCCTCCACTTT,CASTPRGPNSPLHF
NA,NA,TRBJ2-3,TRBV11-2,TGTGTCAGCACCTTAGTAGGTCTTCTCCGCACAGATACGCGGTATTTT,CVSTLVGLLRTDTRYF
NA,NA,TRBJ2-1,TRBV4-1,TGCGCCAGCAGCCAAGAGGGAGGTATTCTTCTCAATGAGCAAATCTTC,CASSQEGGILLNEQIF
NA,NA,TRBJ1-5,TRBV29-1,TGCAGCGTTTTATTGGTCCGGGTCGCCTCCAATCAGCCCCATCATTTT,CSVLLVRVASNQPHHF
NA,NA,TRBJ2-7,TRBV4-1,TGCCCCAGCAGCCCGACAGGGCGGGGGAACGAGCATTACTTC,CPSSPTGRGNEHYF
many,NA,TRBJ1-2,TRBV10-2,TGCGCCAGCAGCCCCCCCCGCGGGTTCTATGGCTACACCTTC,CASSPPRGFYGYTF
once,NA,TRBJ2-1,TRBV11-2,TGTCCCAGCAGCTTAGGGCGCAACAATGAGCGGTTCTTC,CPSSLGRNNERFF
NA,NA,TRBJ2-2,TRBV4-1,TGCGCCAGCAGTAGTAGGAGGGCCTATACCGGAGAGCTGTTTTTT,CASSSRRAYTGELFF
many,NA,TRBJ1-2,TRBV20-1,TGCAGTGCTTACCCGGGAAACTATGGCTACACCTTC,CSAYPGNYGYTF
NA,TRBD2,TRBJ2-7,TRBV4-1,TGCGCCAGCAGCCAAGAGACTAGCGTAACATACGAGCAGTACTTC,CASSQETSVTYEQYF
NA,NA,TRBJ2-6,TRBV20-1,TGCAGTGCTAGGACAGTCTCCTCCGGGGCCAACATCCTGACTTTC,CSARTVSSGANILTF
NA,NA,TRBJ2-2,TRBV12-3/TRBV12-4,TGTGCCAGCACCGCTCTAACGGGGGCAGGGGAGCTGTTTTTT,CASTALTGAGELFF
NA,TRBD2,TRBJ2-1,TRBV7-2,TGTGCCAGCAGCTCCTTATGGCAGATACTAGCGGGGATATACAATGAGCAGTTCTTC,CASSSLWQILAGIYNEQFF
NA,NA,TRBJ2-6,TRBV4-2,TGTGCCAGCATCCAAGAACCCGGGTCTGGGGCCAACGTCCTTACTTTC,CASIQEPGSGANVLTF
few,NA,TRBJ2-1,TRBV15,TGTGCCACCAGCAGAGGATCCGGGAATCAGCAGTTCTTC,CATSRGSGNQQFF
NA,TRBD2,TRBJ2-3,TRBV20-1,TGCAATGCTAGAGGACTAGCGACAACCTTCACAGATACGCAGTATTTT,CNARGLATTFTDTQYF
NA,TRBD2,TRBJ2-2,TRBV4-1,TGCGCCAGCAGCCAAACTCCTAGCGGGAGACGGAGAACCGGGGAGGTGTTTTTT,CASSQTPSGRRRTGEVFF
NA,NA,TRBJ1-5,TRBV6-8,TGTGCCAGCAGCCGACGCGCCGCCGGCGGCGATCAACCCCAGCATTTT,CASSRRAAGGDQPQHF
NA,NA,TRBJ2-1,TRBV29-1,TGCAGCGTTGAGGCCAGGCGCGACCCAAGCTCCTACAATGAGCAGTTCTTC,CSVEARRDPSSYNEQFF
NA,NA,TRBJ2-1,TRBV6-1,TGTGCCAGCAGGTCTCTACTGGGAGAGCAATTCTTC,CASRSLLGEQFF
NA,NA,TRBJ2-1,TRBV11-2,TGTGACAGCAGCTTAGTGACAGCCCAGAGCTCCTACAATGAGCGGCTCTTC,CDSSLVTAQSSYNERLF
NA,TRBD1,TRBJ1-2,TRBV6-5,TGTGCCAGCAGTTCCTACAGGGGGCAGGCTAAGGGGGGCTACACCTTC,CASSSYRGQAKGGYTF
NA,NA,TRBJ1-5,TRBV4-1,TGCGCCAGCAGCGATAGGATCAGGGCGCTCGGTCAGCCTCAGCATTTT,CASSDRIRALGQPQHF
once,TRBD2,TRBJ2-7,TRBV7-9,TGTGCCAGCAGCTTCGGCGGGAGGGCCTACGGGCAGTACTTC,CASSFGGRAYGQYF
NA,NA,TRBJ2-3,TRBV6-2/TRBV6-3,TGTGCCAGCCAAGAAAGCGGACGATATACGCAGTATTTT,CASQESGRYTQYF
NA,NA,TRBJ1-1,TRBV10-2,TGCGCCAGCGGCAGGTCACAGAACACTGAAGCTTTCTTT,CASGRSQNTEAFF